Sequencing of this T cell receptor beta chain was carried out in a study of regulatory T cells in long-lasting Graves disease. Arm-PCR of CDR3 regions and iRepertoire HTBI primers were the basis on which TCR beta libraries were built. TCRdb redid the calling of the multiplex PCR reads with MiXCR, one entry per CDR3 protein. The sample records about 300,000 distinct CDR3 sequences, approximately 20% being singletons. The CDR3 covers 14 residues. V dropped 0 bases and J dropped 9 bases, with 12 bases sitting between them. Germline loops: CDR1 GTSNPN, CDR2 SVGIG (reference sequence). Time point given: persistent/refractory GD, antithyroid drugs over 5 years with positive TRAb. Isolated PBMC RNA provided the starting material for the TCR library.

The specimen was peripheral blood mononuclear cells (PBMCs), collected when the disease was refractory, from a patient treated with antithyroid drugs. V gene TRBV30 combines with J gene TRBJ1-6; D not resolved. This TCR was recovered from a female donor with Graves disease. CDR3 DNA sequence: TGTGCCTGGAGTGTAGAAACGGGCATTTCACCCCTCCACTTT. Residues: CAWSVETGISPLHF.